Listed here are 15 T cell receptor beta chains from one sample, sequenced in a study of immune heterogeneity within non-small cell lung tumors (dated by TCRdb to the late 2010s). Genomic DNA was extracted from bulk tumor tissue and used as the TCR template, and approximately 600 ng gDNA was amplified per sample. During surgery, multiple biopsies were taken from each primary tumor and placed as far apart as possible within the tumor mass. Patients in the study cohort, which was described as untreated, were newly diagnosed NSCLC cases going through curative surgery. TCRdb names HiSeq X Ten as the instrument used. The TCR beta CDR3 region was amplified with a multiplex PCR system whose first round of approximately 11 cycles used 32 V-gene forward primers and 13 J-gene reverse primers. TCRdb itself trimmed the public reads at Q25 with fastp, ran MiXCR and retained productive beta chains. Entries that share a CDR3 protein sequence are merged under the most common genes and DNA. The sample table holds approximately 3,000 distinct CDR3 sequences, of which roughly 27% were seen once. Around 15% of the sample is in the top ten clones.

Sequencing input: lung tumor tissue. The receptors derive from a female donor with non-small cell lung cancer.

The V call is TRBV5-6, the J call TRBJ2-7; tentative D call: TRBD1 (6 bases). Germline V gene lookup returns CDR1 SGHDT and CDR2 YYEEEE. V lost 2 bases and J lost 5, with 20 bases in between. CDR3 length equals 16 residues. The CDR3 loop is CASSFPGETPTDEQYF. In DNA form, the CDR3 reads TGTGCCAGCAGCTTTCCAGGGGAAACTCCAACGGACGAGCAGTACTTC.

This clonotype appeared once. This sequence joins TRBV14 and TRBJ2-7; 7 bases map to TRBD2. Per germline, CDR1 SGHDN and CDR2 FVKESK. The CDR3 has 12 amino acids. Trimming at V came to 3 bases and at J to 6 bases, leaving 2 bases not matched to a gene. CDR3 coding DNA: TGTGCCAGCAGCCAGGGGGGGTTCGAGCAGTACTTC. It encodes CASSQGGFEQYF. Full variable domain (outside the CDR3, taken from reference TRBV14 and TRBJ2-7): EAGVTQFPSHSVIEKGQTVTLRCDPISGHDNLYWYRRVMGKEIKFLLHFVKESKQDESGMPNNRFLAERTGGTYSTLKVQPAELEDSGVYFCASSQGGFEQYFGPGTRLTVT.

A remark on this clonotype: The germline gene is not matched at one end of the junction; a read error may be the cause. The chain carries TRBV4-1 and TRBJ2-7, with no clear D. The CDR3 extends over 16 amino acids. Germline values: CDR1 MGHRA, CDR2 YSYEKL. This CDR3 is CASNQQSVTSSYEQYF. The CDR3 DNA reads as TGCGCCAGCAACCAACAGTCCGTCACGAGCTCCTACGAGCAGTACTTC.

This clonotype was seen a handful of times. CDR3 residues: CASTEYTGELFF. CDR3 coding DNA: TGTGCCAGCACGGAGTACACCGGGGAGCTGTTTTTT. This chain uses TRBV6-1 with TRBJ2-2; D not resolved. V lost 7 bases and J lost 3, with 6 bases in between. The CDR3 has 12 residues. CDR1 and CDR2 from the germline V gene are MNHNS and SASEGT.

The chain employs TRBV20-1 and TRBJ1-1; possibly TRBD1 for D (6 bases). The CDR3 is 13 amino acids. V was pared by 0 bases and J by 10 bases, with 15 bases between. The germline CDR1 and CDR2 sequences are DFQATT and SNEGSKA (reference sequence). The CDR3 sequence is CSARDLTGGIAFF. CDR3 DNA: TGCAGTGCTAGAGACCTGACAGGTGGAATAGCTTTCTTT.

Regarding this clonotype: A much bigger clone sits one base away, suggesting this may be a read error. The chain recombines TRBV7-2 with TRBJ1-5; no reliable D call. The CDR3 sequence is 13 residues long. Germline assignment: CDR1 SGHTA and CDR2 FQGNSA. The CDR3 nucleotides are TGTGCCATCAGCTTCTGGGGATCTCAGCCCCAGCATTTT. Translation: CAISFWGSQPQHF.

Comment on this clonotype: This may be a read error, as it is one base from a much larger clone. Lacking the conserved final phenylalanine or tryptophan, this CDR3 likely reflects a read error. The chain carries TRBV7-2 and TRBJ1-2; D is undetermined. Per the germline V gene, CDR1 is SGHTA and CDR2 is FQGNSA. The CDR3 consists of 13 residues. The ends were cut back, 5 bases at V and 4 bases at J, with 11 bases in the middle. The CDR3 nucleotides are TGTGCCAGCAGCCGGCCCCAGACCTATGGCTACACCTCC. This translates into CASSRPQTYGYTS.

This clonotype was seen a handful of times. This chain uses TRBV28 with TRBJ2-4, with TRBD1 identical over 9 bases. This CDR3 comprises 16 residues. Per the germline V gene, CDR1 is MDHEN and CDR2 is SYDVKM. V dropped 4 bases and J dropped 2; count of bases not matched to a gene: 6. In nucleotides, the CDR3 is TGTGCCAGCAGTTCGAGGGACAGGGATTCCAAAAACATTCAGTACTTC. Its translation: CASSSRDRDSKNIQYF.

V usage is TRBV15 and J usage is TRBJ2-2; D tentatively fits TRBD1 or TRBD2 (6 bases each). Germline CDR1 and CDR2: LNHNV and YYDKDF (reference sequence). The ends were cut back, 3 bases at V and 7 bases at J, with 18 bases in the middle. CDR3 length: 16 amino acids. As DNA, the CDR3 is TGTGCCACCAGCAGCCTCCTCTTAGGGGGAGGCGGGGAGCTGTTTTTT. Translating it yields CATSSLLLGGGGELFF.

By proportion, this clonotype is large. CDR3 residues: CASGGIVEGTFDYTF. DNA of the CDR3: TGTGCCAGCGGGGGGATCGTAGAGGGTACGTTTGACTACACCTTC. V is TRBV28 and J is TRBJ1-2, with D perhaps matching TRBD1 (5 bases). This CDR3 is built from 15 residues. The germline V gene has CDR1 MDHEN and CDR2 SYDVKM. Trimming removed 8 bases from V and 10 bases from J, with 26 bases in between.

The chain is built from TRBV27 and TRBJ2-1, with 7 bases fitting TRBD2. CDR1 and CDR2 (germline): MNHEY, SMNVEV (reference sequence). J was trimmed by 7 bases and V by 6 bases; bases with no gene match: 9. The CDR3 length is 14 residues. CDR3 DNA sequence: TGTGCCAGCAGCGCCGGGACTACCGCAAATGAGCAGTTCTTC. Amino acid sequence: CASSAGTTANEQFF.

This clonotype is medium-sized in the sample. The rearrangement links TRBV2 to TRBJ2-7; D possibly matches TRBD1 or TRBD2 (5 bases each). This CDR3 spans 17 amino acids. V lost 6 bases and J 0 bases, leaving 21 bases between the germline ends. CDR1 is SNHLY and CDR2 is FYNNEI in the germline V gene. The CDR3 region is CASSYTPRDLNSYEQYF. In nucleotides, the CDR3 is TGTGCCAGCAGCTACACCCCCCGGGACCTTAACTCCTACGAGCAGTACTTC.

In its sample, this clonotype was seen a few times. The chain couples TRBV2 to TRBJ2-5, with D uncertain. Germline-derived CDR1 and CDR2 are SNHLY and FYNNEI. The CDR3 extends over 12 amino acids. V gave up 7 bases and J gave up 5 bases, with 11 bases separating them. The CDR3 bases are TGTGCCAGCAAACCTCTCGGGGAGACCCAGTACTTC. As protein: CASKPLGETQYF.

Concerning this clonotype: Germline and junction disagree at one end, which may indicate a read error. The genes are TRBV7-9 and TRBJ1-4, with D perhaps TRBD1 (6 bases). CDR1 is SEHNR, CDR2 FQNEAQ, per germline (reference sequence). The CDR3 is made up of 16 amino acids. The CDR3 is CATSLAVGAGNEKLFF. The DNA of the CDR3 is TGTGCCACCAGCTTAGCTGTGGGGGCTGGTAATGAAAAACTGTTTTTT.

This rearrangement joins TRBV18 to TRBJ2-1; TRBD2 agrees at 8 bases. The CDR3 consists of 16 residues. CDR1 and CDR2 (germline): KGHSH, LQKENI. The ends lost 3 bases at V and 0 bases at J; junction bases unmatched: 4. CDR3 sequence (DNA): TGTGCCAGCTCACCCTCGGGAGGGTCCTCCTACAATGAGCAGTTCTTC. Amino acid sequence: CASSPSGGSSYNEQFF.